This T cell receptor beta chain was observed in a study of beta chain features in type 1 diabetes. The CDR3 runs to 13 residues. Germline V CDR1 and CDR2: SNHLY, FYNNEI. V dropped 7 bases and J dropped 6; count of bases not matched to a gene: 4. Expressed TCRB transcripts were sequenced because the isolated RNA had all been reverse transcribed beforehand. Profiling relied on immunoSEQ multiplex PCR, and the TCRdb table lists in-frame clones only, not all of them. The sample records 150,000 to 200,000 clones, about 13% being singletons. The chain carries TRBV2 and TRBJ2-2, with 8 bases lining up with TRBD1. The clonotype comes from a woman between 18 and 29 years old in good health. The sample was central memory CD4+ T cells from blood. The CDR3 loop reads CASTTGVAGELFF. The CDR3 nucleotides read TGTGCCAGCACGACAGGGGTTGCCGGGGAGCTGTTTTTT.